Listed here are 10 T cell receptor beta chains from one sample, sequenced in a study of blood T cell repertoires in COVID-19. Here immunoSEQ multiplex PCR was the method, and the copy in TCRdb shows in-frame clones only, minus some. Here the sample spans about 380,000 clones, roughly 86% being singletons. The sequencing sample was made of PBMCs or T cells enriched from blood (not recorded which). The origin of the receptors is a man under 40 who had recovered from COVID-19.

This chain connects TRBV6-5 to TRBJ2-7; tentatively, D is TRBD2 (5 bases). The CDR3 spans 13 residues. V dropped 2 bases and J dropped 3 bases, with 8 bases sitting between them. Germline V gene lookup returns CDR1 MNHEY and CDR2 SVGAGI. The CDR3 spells CASSYVGGYEQYF. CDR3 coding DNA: TGTGCCAGCAGTTACGTTGGAGGCTACGAGCAGTACTTC.

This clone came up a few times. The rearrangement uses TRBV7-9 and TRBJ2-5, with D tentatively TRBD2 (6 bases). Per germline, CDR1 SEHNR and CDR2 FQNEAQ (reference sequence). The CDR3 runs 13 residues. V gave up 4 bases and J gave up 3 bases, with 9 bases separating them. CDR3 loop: CASSSGGEETQYF. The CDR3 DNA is TGTGCCAGCAGCTCAGGCGGGGAAGAGACCCAGTACTTC.

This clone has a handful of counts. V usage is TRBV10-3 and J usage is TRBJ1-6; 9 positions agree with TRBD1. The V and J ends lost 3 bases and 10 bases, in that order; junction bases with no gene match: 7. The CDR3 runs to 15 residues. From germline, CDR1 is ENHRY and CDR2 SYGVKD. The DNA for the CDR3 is TGTGCCATCAGTGACGGGGGACAGGGAAACTCACCCCTCCACTTT. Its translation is CAISDGGQGNSPLHF.

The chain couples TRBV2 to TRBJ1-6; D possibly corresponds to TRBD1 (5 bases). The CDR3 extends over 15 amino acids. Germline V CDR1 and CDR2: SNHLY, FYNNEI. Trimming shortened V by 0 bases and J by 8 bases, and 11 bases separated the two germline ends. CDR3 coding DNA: TGTGCCAGCAGTGAAGCGTCAGGGTCTTATTCACCCCTCCACTTT. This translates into CASSEASGSYSPLHF.

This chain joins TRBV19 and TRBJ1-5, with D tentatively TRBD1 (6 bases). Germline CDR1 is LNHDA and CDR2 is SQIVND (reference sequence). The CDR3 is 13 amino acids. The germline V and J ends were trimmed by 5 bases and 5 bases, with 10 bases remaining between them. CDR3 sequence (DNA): TGTGCCAGTAGTCGGGGGGCTTATCAGCCCCAGCATTTT. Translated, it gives CASSRGAYQPQHF. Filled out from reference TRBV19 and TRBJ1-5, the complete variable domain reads DGGITQSPKYLFRKEGQNVTLSCEQNLNHDAMYWYRQDPGQGLRLIYYSQIVNDFQKGDIAEGYSVSREKKESFPLTVTSAQKNPTAFYLCASSRGAYQPQHFGDGTRLSIL.

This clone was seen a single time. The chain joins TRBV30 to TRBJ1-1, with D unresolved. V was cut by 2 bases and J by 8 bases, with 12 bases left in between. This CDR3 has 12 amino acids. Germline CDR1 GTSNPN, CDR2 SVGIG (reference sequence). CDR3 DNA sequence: TGTGCCTGGAGTCTACGTACAGACGAAGCTTTCTTT. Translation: CAWSLRTDEAFF.

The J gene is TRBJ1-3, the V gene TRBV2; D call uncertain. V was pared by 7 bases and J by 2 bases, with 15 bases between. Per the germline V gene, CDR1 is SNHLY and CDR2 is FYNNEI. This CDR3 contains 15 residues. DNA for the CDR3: TGTGCCAGCACCCAAGAGACAATAGCTGGAAACACCATATATTTT. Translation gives CASTQETIAGNTIYF. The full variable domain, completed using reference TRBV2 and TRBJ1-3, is EPEVTQTPSHQVTQMGQEVILRCVPISNHLYFYWYRQILGQKVEFLVSFYNNEISEKSEIFDDQFSVERPDGSNFTLKIRSTKLEDSAMYFCASTQETIAGNTIYFGEGSWLTVV.

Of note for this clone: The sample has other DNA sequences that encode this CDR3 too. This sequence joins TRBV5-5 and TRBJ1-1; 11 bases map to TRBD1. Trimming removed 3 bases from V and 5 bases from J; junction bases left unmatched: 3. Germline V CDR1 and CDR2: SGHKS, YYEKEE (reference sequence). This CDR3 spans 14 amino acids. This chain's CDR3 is CASSSGQGGTEAFF. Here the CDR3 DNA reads TGTGCCAGCAGCTCGGGACAGGGGGGGACTGAAGCTTTCTTT.

CDR3 DNA: TGTGCCAGCAGTTCGGAGGGGTACTACGAGCAGTACTTC. Its protein is CASSSEGYYEQYF. The chain joins TRBV27 to TRBJ2-7; perhaps TRBD2 as D (6 bases). Trimming cost V 4 bases and J 3 bases, with 10 bases left between them. The CDR3 runs 13 residues. Germline assignment: CDR1 MNHEY and CDR2 SMNVEV (reference sequence).

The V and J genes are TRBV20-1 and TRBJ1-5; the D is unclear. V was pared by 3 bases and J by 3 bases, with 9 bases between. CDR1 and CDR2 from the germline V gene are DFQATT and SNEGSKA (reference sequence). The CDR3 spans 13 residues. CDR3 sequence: CSASTGDNQPQHF. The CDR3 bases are TGCAGTGCTAGTACGGGAGACAATCAGCCCCAGCATTTT.